Ten or more counts support the clone carrying this T cell receptor (beta chain). Its specificity is unknown. The sample comes from a study of T cell repertoires in cytomegalovirus infection. At the level of the study: CMV epitopes used comprised recently identified HLA-C-restricted ones and well-studied HLA-B-restricted ones. It was the public TCR beta signatures that indicated both CMV infection and matching HLA type.

Study-level findings and limits: What dominated the ex vivo response were HLA-C-restricted CMV-specific TCR beta clonotypes.

TCRdb itself ran the reads through MiXCR, one entry per CDR3 protein. The sample consists of some 350,000 distinct CDR3 sequences, under 35% of them appearing once. Unmatched junction bases numbered 8, after V lost 1 base and J lost 3 bases. CDR1 and CDR2 (germline): SGHTA, FQGNSA. This CDR3 has 18 amino acids. The sample consisted of cultured PBMCs, taken from culture after CMV antigen stimulation. This clonotype was obtained from a human donor in good health (CMV status not recorded). Some clones in this sample may be carry-over from other donors' samples. The genes are TRBV7-2 and TRBJ2-3, with 12 bases aligning to TRBD2. CDR3 region: CASSLGLAGGGGTDTQYF. CDR3 nucleotide sequence: TGTGCCAGCAGCTTAGGTCTAGCGGGGGGGGGTGGGACAGATACGCAGTATTTT.